Sequencing of this TCR beta chain was carried out in a study of shared clonotypes between healthy human individuals. In the study overall: Each donor had three CD4 naive, three CD4 memory, two CD8 naive and one CD8 memory plate.

The repertoire was sequenced with immunoSEQ multiplex PCR; TCRdb's copy has only in-frame clones and lacks some. The table lists over a million clones, approximately 78% of them singletons. Concerning this clone: Its antigen is unidentified.

Looked up from germline, CDR1 is MGHDK and CDR2 is SYGVNS. With 5 bases removed from V and 10 bases from J, the gap between germline ends came to 9 bases. The CDR3 extends over 12 amino acids. Notes on the study in general: In general, naive subsets displayed greater estimated richness than memory subsets did.

This clonotype originated in a man aged 18 to 30 in good health. Some clones in this sample may be carry-over from other donors' samples. The sample comprised memory CD4+ T cells from PBMCs. Specified subset: CD45RA-negative fraction. The chain recombines TRBV25-1 with TRBJ1-6; D ambiguous. The CDR3 is CASSRAGSPLHF. The DNA for the CDR3 is TGTGCCAGCAGTCGGGCGGGCTCACCCCTCCACTTT.